The present TCR beta chain was sequenced within a study of CD8 T cells in ankylosing spondylitis (dated by TCRdb to 2016 to 2017). In terms of the full investigation: The study set out to find disease-linked TCR variants by profiling T cell receptor beta repertoires in ankylosing spondylitis patients and healthy donors. In total, the full study cohort was made up of 110 or so healthy donors and 25 ankylosing spondylitis patients. Peripheral blood samples were taken, and synovial fluid was additionally collected from ankylosing spondylitis patients.

The paper's findings and limits, for the study overall: Some motif variants were previously reported in synovial fluid and blood of reactive arthritis patients, suggesting common disease-initiation mechanisms. In peripheral blood, the disease-linked clones were found at relatively low frequencies and had a CD8+ phenotype. A TCR beta motif made up of under ten highly homologous amino acid variants appeared to be characteristic of blood from ankylosing spondylitis patients. The disease-linked clones were reported to be significantly enriched in matched synovial fluid samples from ankylosing spondylitis patients.

This clonotype was seen only a few times. Its antigen target is currently unknown. It has no much larger one-base neighbor in the sample; base qualities were not kept. This sample was sequenced with an Illumina HiSeq 2500. Quantitative 5'-RACE with molecular barcodes was the method used to prepare the TCR beta libraries. The authors processed their data as follows. A new computational method, built on a probabilistic model of VDJ rearrangement, was used to identify disease-linked TCR variants. TCRdb reanalyzed the raw reads on its own, using fastp at Q25 for trimming and MiXCR for clone calling, and kept in-frame beta chains. CDR3 protein duplicates are merged, each entry listing the most common genes and DNA. What appears here as the V and J calls and clone size reflects TCRdb's work, not the paper's. For this sample the table gives around 280,000 distinct CDR3 sequences, of which 20% were detected only once. The top ten clonotypes cover 7.5% to 9% of the sample.

The CDR3 has 15 amino acids, counting the end cysteine and phenylalanine. Just the 45-base CDR3 DNA is kept, in frame starting at base 1. V and J are truncated by 5 bases and 2 bases respectively, leaving an intervening sequence of 15 bases. The germline V gene (reference sequence) provides CDR1 DFQATT and CDR2 SNEGSKA. Input material: blood, either unsorted or a sorted T cell fraction (not recorded which). The clonotype comes from a male donor with ankylosing spondylitis or in good health (not recorded which). The sequence is built from TRBV20-1 and TRBJ2-2, and TRBD2 may be the D gene, going by 5 matching bases. DNA sequence: TGCAGTGCTGAGATAAGCGGCCACAACACCGGGGAGCTGTTTTTT. This yields the protein CSAEISGHNTGELFF.